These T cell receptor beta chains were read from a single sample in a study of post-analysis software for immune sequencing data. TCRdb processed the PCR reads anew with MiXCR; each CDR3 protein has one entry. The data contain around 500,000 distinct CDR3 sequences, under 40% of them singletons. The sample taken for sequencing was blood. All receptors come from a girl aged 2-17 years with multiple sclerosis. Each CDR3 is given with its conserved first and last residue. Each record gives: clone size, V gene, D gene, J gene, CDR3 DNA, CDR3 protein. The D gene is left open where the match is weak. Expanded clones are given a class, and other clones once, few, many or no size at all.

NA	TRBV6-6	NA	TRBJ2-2	TGTGCCAGTCTTCCCGGACAGAACACCGGGGAGCTGTTTTTT	CASLPGQNTGELFF
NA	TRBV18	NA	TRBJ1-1	TGTGCCAGCTCACCACCGAAAAGGGGCCGCTCCACTGAAGCTTTCTTT	CASSPPKRGRSTEAFF
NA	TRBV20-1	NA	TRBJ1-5	TGCAGTGCTAGAAAACAGGGAAGCAATCAGCCCCAGCATTTT	CSARKQGSNQPQHF
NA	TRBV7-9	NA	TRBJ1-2	TGTGCCAGCAGCTCCCAGCGGGTGGATGCATTCTATGGCTACACCTTC	CASSSQRVDAFYGYTF
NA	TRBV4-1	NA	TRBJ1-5	TGCGCCAGCAGCCCAAACGACAGATATCAGCCCCAGCATTTT	CASSPNDRYQPQHF
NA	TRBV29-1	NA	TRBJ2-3	TGCAGCGTTGAGGTGTGGGACTCCGCCCCGGATACGCAGTATTTT	CSVEVWDSAPDTQYF
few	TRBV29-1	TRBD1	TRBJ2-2	TGCAGCGCCGAGGGGACAGCAAGAACCGGGGAGCTGTTTTTT	CSAEGTARTGELFF
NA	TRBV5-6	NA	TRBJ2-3	TGTGCCAGCAGCGGGCGAAACAGGGACACAGATACGCAGTATTTT	CASSGRNRDTDTQYF
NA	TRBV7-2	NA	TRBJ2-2	TGTGCCAGCAGCTTCAGGGACTACACCGGGGAGCTGTTTTTT	CASSFRDYTGELFF
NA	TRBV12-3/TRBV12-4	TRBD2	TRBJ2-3	TGTGCCAGCAGCTTATCGAGTAGCGGGGGAGATACGCAGTATTTT	CASSLSSSGGDTQYF
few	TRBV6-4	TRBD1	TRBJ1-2	TGTGCCAGCAAGGGACAGGGAACGACTAACTATGGCTACACCTTC	CASKGQGTTNYGYTF
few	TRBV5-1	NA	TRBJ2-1	TGCGCCAGCAGGCCCAGGGGCGACAATGAGCAGTTCTTC	CASRPRGDNEQFF
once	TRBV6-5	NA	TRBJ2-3	TGTGCCAGCAGTTACCCTCACTACAGGGTAACTTCTCCTAGCACAGATACGCAGTATTTT	CASSYPHYRVTSPSTDTQYF
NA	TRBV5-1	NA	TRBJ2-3	TGCGCCAGCAGCCCACTGGGGGCCACAGATACGCAGTATTTT	CASSPLGATDTQYF
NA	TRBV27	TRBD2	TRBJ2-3	TGTGCCAGCAGTTCATGGACTAGCGGGACAGATACGCAGTATTTT	CASSSWTSGTDTQYF
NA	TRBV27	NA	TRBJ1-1	TGTGCCAGCAGTTTGCGCCAGGGGCTTACTGAAGCTTTCTTT	CASSLRQGLTEAFF
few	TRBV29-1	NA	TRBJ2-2	TGCAGCGTTGAAAGGGCAGGCGGCCGAACCGGGGAGCTGTTTTTT	CSVERAGGRTGELFF
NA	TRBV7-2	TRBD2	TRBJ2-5	TGTGCCAGCAGCTTACGCGGGGGGGCCCGTCCAGAGACCCAGTACTTC	CASSLRGGARPETQYF
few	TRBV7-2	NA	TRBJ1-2	TGTGCCAGCAGCTCGGCCGGCAGGGCTAACTATGGCTACACCTTC	CASSSAGRANYGYTF
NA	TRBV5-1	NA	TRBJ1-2	TGCGCCAGCAGCGGCGGACAGCGGTATGGCTACACCTTC	CASSGGQRYGYTF
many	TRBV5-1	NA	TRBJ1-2	TGCGCCAGCAGCTTGGACGCAGGACGGAGCTATGGCTACACCTTC	CASSLDAGRSYGYTF
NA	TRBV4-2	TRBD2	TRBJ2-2	TGTGCCAGCAGCCAAGGGGTCGCGGGGGGCGCTAACACCGGGGAGCTGTTTTTT	CASSQGVAGGANTGELFF
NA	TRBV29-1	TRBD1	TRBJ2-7	TGCAGCGCTTCGGGACAGGGGACCTACGAGCAGTACTTC	CSASGQGTYEQYF
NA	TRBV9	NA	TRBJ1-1	TGTGCCAGCAGCGTCTTAGGGGCTCCCGACACTGAAGCTTTCTTT	CASSVLGAPDTEAFF
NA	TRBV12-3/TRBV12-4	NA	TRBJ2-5	TGTGCCAGCCGTCAAAACAGAGGCCGAGCTCTCCAAGAGACCCAGTACTTC	CASRQNRGRALQETQYF
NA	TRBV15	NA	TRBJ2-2	TGTGCCACCAGCAGAGGCCGGGACTCGAACACCGGGGAGCTGTTTTTT	CATSRGRDSNTGELFF
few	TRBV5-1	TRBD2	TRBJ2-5	TGCGCCAGCAGTTGGACTAGCGGGGGGCCACAAGAGACCCAGTACTTC	CASSWTSGGPQETQYF